Following are 22 T cell receptor beta chains from one sample sequenced in a study of T cell clonotyping in hematopoietic cell transplantation. Sequencing used immunoSEQ multiplex PCR; TCRdb keeps in-frame clones, though not all of them. The repertoire holds approximately 4,200 clones, with 90% to 97% as singletons. The specimen comprised PBMCs, sampled 100 days after allogeneic stem cell transplant. The receptor set was obtained from a male patient aged 40-50 years who had an allogeneic stem cell transplant from a related donor, so the T cells may come from the graft donor. Some clones in this sample may be carry-over from other donors' samples.

The rearrangement links TRBV11-2 to TRBJ2-2; 14 bases are shared with TRBD2. V was clipped by 2 bases and J by 4 bases; unmatched bases: 9. Looked up from germline, CDR1 is SGHAT and CDR2 is FQNNGV. This CDR3 spans 19 amino acids. The CDR3 loop is CASSLKTLGLAGGTGELFF. CDR3 coding DNA: TGTGCCAGCAGCTTAAAGACTCTTGGACTAGCGGGAGGCACCGGGGAGCTGTTTTTT.

The gene calls are TRBV30 and TRBJ1-1; D gene uncertain. Germline V gene lookup returns CDR1 GTSNPN and CDR2 SVGIG (reference sequence). V lost 1 base and J lost 3, with 9 bases in between. This CDR3 is 13 amino acids long. CDR3 protein: CAWSEARHTEAFF. The DNA for the CDR3 is TGTGCCTGGAGTGAGGCACGTCACACTGAAGCTTTCTTT.

The rearrangement links TRBV30 to TRBJ1-2; tentative D call: TRBD1 (5 bases). V was shortened by 7 bases and J by 4 bases, with 16 bases between the two germline ends. This CDR3 contains 13 residues. Germline V gene data show CDR1 as GTSNPN and CDR2 as SVGIG (reference sequence). The CDR3 protein is CAYPGKRGYGYTF. CDR3 in DNA: TGTGCCTACCCGGGAAAGAGGGGCTATGGCTACACCTTC.

The chain combines TRBV9 with TRBJ2-1; 7 nucleotides match TRBD1. The germline CDR1 and CDR2 sequences are SGDLS and YYNGEE. The CDR3 sequence is 17 residues long. Trimming took 0 bases from V and 0 from J; bases not matched to a gene: 6. CDR3 protein: CASSVGAGGSSYNEQFF. The CDR3 nucleotides are TGTGCCAGCAGCGTAGGGGCAGGGGGTAGCTCCTACAATGAGCAGTTCTTC. The full variable domain, completed using reference TRBV9 and TRBJ2-1, is DSGVTQTPKHLITATGQRVTLRCSPRSGDLSVYWYQQSLDQGLQFLIQYYNGEERAKGNILERFSAQQFPDLHSELNLSSLELGDSALYFCASSVGAGGSSYNEQFFGPGTRLTVL.

This chain connects TRBV27 to TRBJ1-1; a possible D gene is TRBD1 (6 bases). Trimming removed 7 bases from V and 1 base from J, with 16 bases in between. This CDR3 is 15 amino acids long. Looked up from germline, CDR1 is MNHEY and CDR2 is SMNVEV (reference sequence). CDR3 in amino acids: CASTSLGGSNTEAFF. The CDR3 DNA reads TGTGCCAGCACCTCACTGGGGGGCTCGAACACTGAAGCTTTCTTT.

V usage is TRBV27 and J usage is TRBJ2-5; D is unresolved. The tail of the sequence fits TRBJ2-7 better, so the J call may be wrong. The CDR3 runs 13 residues. CDR1 is MNHEY and CDR2 is SMNVEV in the germline V gene (reference sequence). CDR3 nucleotide sequence: TGTGCCAGCGGCCACCTGGTGTCCTACGAGCAGTACTTC. It translates to CASGHLVSYEQYF.

The rearrangement uses TRBV7-9 and TRBJ1-6; D gene ambiguous. Germline V gene data show CDR1 as SEHNR and CDR2 as FQNEAQ (reference sequence). There are 13 residues in the CDR3. V lost 5 bases to trimming and J lost 8 bases, with 10 bases between them. The CDR3 loop is CASSQAPDSPLHF. The DNA for the CDR3 is TGTGCCAGCAGCCAAGCTCCGGATTCACCCCTCCACTTT.

V and J are TRBV19 and TRBJ1-5; no reliable D call. The CDR3 covers 14 residues. Per germline, CDR1 LNHDA and CDR2 SQIVND (reference sequence). V dropped 3 bases and J dropped 0 bases, with 6 bases sitting between them. CDR3 amino acids: CASSMWDSNQPQHF. DNA of the CDR3: TGTGCCAGTAGTATGTGGGATAGCAATCAGCCCCAGCATTTT.

The rearrangement links TRBV30 to TRBJ1-2; D not certain. Germline assignment: CDR1 GTSNPN and CDR2 SVGIG (reference sequence). CDR3 size: 14 residues. The V and J ends lost 1 base and 2 bases respectively, with 11 bases between them. DNA for the CDR3: TGTGCCTGGAGTGCCTCCACTCTGAACTATGGCTACACCTTC. This sequence encodes CAWSASTLNYGYTF.

The V and J genes are TRBV19 and TRBJ2-5, with D tentatively TRBD2 (6 bases). CDR1 LNHDA and CDR2 SQIVND come from the germline V gene (reference sequence). This CDR3 is built from 12 residues. The CDR3 DNA reads TGTGCGACGGGGGAGAACCAAGAGACCCAGTACTTC. It specifies CATGENQETQYF.

The chain combines TRBV29-1 with TRBJ2-7; tentative D call: TRBD1 (5 bases). Deletions cut 5 bases from V and 2 bases from J, with 10 bases between. CDR1 and CDR2 from the germline V gene are SQVTM and ANQGSEA. The CDR3 consists of 12 residues. The CDR3 bases are TGCAGCGTTTTGGACACCCCCTACGAGCAGTACTTC. Translation: CSVLDTPYEQYF.

The CDR3 nucleotides are TGCGCCAGCAGCTTGGAAGCGGGAGAGATCTACAATGAGCAGTTCTTC. Translated: CASSLEAGEIYNEQFF. The chain employs TRBV5-1 and TRBJ2-1; 8 bases are a match to TRBD2. CDR3 size: 16 residues. Germline assignment: CDR1 SGHRS and CDR2 YFSETQ. J gave up 3 bases and V 0 bases, and 5 bases lay outside the gene matches.

This clone is a singleton in its sample. J is TRBJ2-7 and V is TRBV25-1; 10 bases align to TRBD1. This CDR3 is 16 amino acids long. Unmatched junction bases numbered 12, after V lost 1 base and J lost 9 bases. Germline V gives CDR1 MGHDK, CDR2 SYGVNS. The CDR3 DNA follows: TGTGCCAGCAGTGAATCCAGGGACAGGGGAATGGACGGGCAGTACTTC. It codes for CASSESRDRGMDGQYF.

V gene TRBV19 combines with J gene TRBJ2-3; D gene uncertain. This CDR3 has 13 amino acids. V lost 3 bases, J lost 2 bases, and 6 bases lay in between. Per the germline V gene, CDR1 is LNHDA and CDR2 is SQIVND (reference sequence). In DNA form, the CDR3 reads TGTGCCAGTAGTATGGGTTCCACAGATACGCAGTATTTT. As protein: CASSMGSTDTQYF.

The genes are TRBV7-9 and TRBJ1-2; D ambiguous. Germline V gene lookup returns CDR1 SEHNR and CDR2 FQNEAQ (reference sequence). The V end was cut by 5 bases, the J end by 4 bases, with 20 bases between. This CDR3 comprises 16 residues. The CDR3 here is CASSPPTAGSAYGYTF. In nucleotides, the CDR3 is TGTGCCAGCAGCCCTCCCACGGCAGGTAGCGCCTATGGCTACACCTTC.

A word on this clone: Compared with germline, one end of the junction differs, possibly owing to a read error. The rearrangement links TRBV7-7 to TRBJ2-7, with TRBD1 matching over 7 bases. This CDR3 is built from 16 residues. Germline lookup yields CDR1 SSHAT and CDR2 FNYEAQ (reference sequence). The CDR3 sequence: CASSPGSVQGDYEQYF. The CDR3 DNA reads as TGTGCTAGCAGCCCTGGATCAGTTCAGGGGGACTACGAGCAGTACTTC.

This clone has just one count. This chain joins TRBV5-1 and TRBJ2-7; D not certain. The CDR3 length is 12 residues. The germline gives CDR1 SGHRS, CDR2 YFSETQ. V was pared by 0 bases and J by 7 bases, with 8 bases between. The CDR3 region is CASSLDGWEQYF. For the CDR3, the DNA is TGCGCCAGCAGCTTGGACGGGTGGGAGCAGTACTTC. Variable domain in full (rest from reference TRBV5-1 and TRBJ2-7): KAGVTQTPRYLIKTRGQQVTLSCSPISGHRSVSWYQQTPGQGLQFLFEYFSETQRNKGNFPGRFSGRQFSNSRSEMNVSTLELGDSALYLCASSLDGWEQYFGPGTRLTVT.

This sequence joins TRBV2 and TRBJ1-5, with D hard to call. Between the trimmed V and J ends, which lost 8 bases and 2 bases, there was a span of 10 bases. This CDR3 contains 13 residues. In germline, CDR1 is SNHLY, CDR2 FYNNEI. CDR3 in amino acids: CASRPDGNQPQHF. The CDR3 coding sequence is TGTGCCAGCCGGCCGGACGGCAATCAGCCCCAGCATTTT.

The chain recombines TRBV28 with TRBJ2-5, with a possible D match to TRBD1 (6 bases). The J call may be incorrect, as the DNA end agrees better with TRBJ2-7. The CDR3 consists of 15 residues. The V gene's germline CDR1 is MDHEN and CDR2 SYDVKM. CDR3 region: CASSPDRKSSYEQYF. Written as DNA, the CDR3 is TGTGCCAGCAGCCCGGACAGAAAATCATCCTACGAGCAGTACTTC.

V and J are TRBV6-1 and TRBJ1-2; TRBD1 matches at 7 bases. V lost 3 bases to trimming and J lost 3 bases; unmatched junction nucleotides: 13. In germline, CDR1 is MNHNS, CDR2 SASEGT. This CDR3 region has 17 residues. The CDR3 here is CASSDRGGSTGDYGYTF. As DNA, the CDR3 is TGTGCCAGCAGTGACCGGGGGGGGAGTACAGGGGACTATGGCTACACCTTC.

CDR3 DNA sequence: TGTGCCAGCAGCGTAGCGGCAGTTGGAAACACCATATATTTT. Amino acid sequence: CASSVAAVGNTIYF. This sequence joins TRBV9 and TRBJ1-3; D gene uncertain. CDR3 length: 14 amino acids. With 0 bases removed from V and 3 bases from J, the gap between germline ends came to 7 bases. Germline V CDR1 and CDR2: SGDLS, YYNGEE.

The rearrangement uses TRBV5-1 and TRBJ1-1; no clear D gene. The V and J ends lost 1 base and 3 bases respectively, with 7 bases between them. The CDR3 covers 13 residues. Germline CDR1 reads SGHRS; CDR2 reads YFSETQ. The CDR3 spells CASSLFGDTEAFF. The CDR3 DNA reads TGCGCCAGCAGCTTGTTTGGGGACACTGAAGCTTTCTTT.